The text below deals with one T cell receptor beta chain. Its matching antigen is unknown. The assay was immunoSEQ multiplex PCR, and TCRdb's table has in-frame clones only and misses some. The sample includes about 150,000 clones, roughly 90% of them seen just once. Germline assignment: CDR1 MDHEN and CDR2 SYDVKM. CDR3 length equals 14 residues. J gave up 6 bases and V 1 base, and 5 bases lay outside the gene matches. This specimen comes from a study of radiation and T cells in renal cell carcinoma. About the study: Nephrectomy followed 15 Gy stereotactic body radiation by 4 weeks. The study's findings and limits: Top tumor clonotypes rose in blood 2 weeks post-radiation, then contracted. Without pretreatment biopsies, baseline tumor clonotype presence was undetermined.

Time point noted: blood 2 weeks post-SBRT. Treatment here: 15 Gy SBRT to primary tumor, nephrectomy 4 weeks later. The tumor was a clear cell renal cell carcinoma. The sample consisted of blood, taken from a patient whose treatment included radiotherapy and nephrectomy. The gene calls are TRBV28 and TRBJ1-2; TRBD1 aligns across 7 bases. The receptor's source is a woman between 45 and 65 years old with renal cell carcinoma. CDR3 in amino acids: CASSLLGRGDGYTF. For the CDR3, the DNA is TGTGCCAGCAGTTTATTAGGCAGGGGGGATGGCTACACCTTC.